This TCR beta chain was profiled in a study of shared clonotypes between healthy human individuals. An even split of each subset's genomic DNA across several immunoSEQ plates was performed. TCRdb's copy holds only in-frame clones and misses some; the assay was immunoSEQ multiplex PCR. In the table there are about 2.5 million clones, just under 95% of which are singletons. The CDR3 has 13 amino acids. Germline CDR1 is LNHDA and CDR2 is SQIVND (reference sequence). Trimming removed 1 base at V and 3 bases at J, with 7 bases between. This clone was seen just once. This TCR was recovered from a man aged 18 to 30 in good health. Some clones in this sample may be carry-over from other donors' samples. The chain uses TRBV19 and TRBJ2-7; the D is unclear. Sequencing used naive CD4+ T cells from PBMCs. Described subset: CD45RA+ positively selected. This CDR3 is CASSIAVRYEQYF. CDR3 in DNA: TGTGCCAGTAGTATAGCTGTTCGCTACGAGCAGTACTTC.